This T cell receptor beta chain was captured by sequencing in a study of molecular identifiers for immune sequencing clone quantification. Study background: Five portions were made in replicates from RNA of approximately 22,000 or 94,000 naive CD8 cells, and four underwent sequencing.

The CDR3 sequence is 15 residues long. After removal of 5 bases from V and 2 bases from J, the junction contained 8 bases not matched to a gene. Germline CDR1 is DFQATT and CDR2 is SNEGSKA (reference sequence). This clonotype appeared many times. Its antigen remains unidentified. TCRdb reanalysed the PCR reads using MiXCR and keeps one entry per CDR3 protein. The data contain about 640,000 distinct CDR3 sequences, about 20% of them singletons. Naive CD8 libraries used roughly 17,000 to 1,100,000 sorted cells and 10%, 30% or 50% RNA. Notes on the study in general: In naive cells, under 1% of molecules belonged to clones above 20 RNA copies, against over 97% in effector cells. Identical TCR molecules can share a barcode, and this sharing could underestimate highly expanded clone sizes.

The chain couples TRBV20-1 to TRBJ2-5; TRBD1 aligns across 10 bases. The TCR originated in a human donor in good health. Some libraries in this study had Jurkat cell RNA spiked in. Sample: naive CD8+ T cells from blood, with Jurkat cell RNA spiked in. Subset described: FACS-sorted CD8+CD4-CCR7+CD45RA+ naive T cells. In DNA, the CDR3 is TGCAGTGCTCGGAACCGGGACAGGGGACAAGAGACCCAGTACTTC. This encodes CSARNRDRGQETQYF.